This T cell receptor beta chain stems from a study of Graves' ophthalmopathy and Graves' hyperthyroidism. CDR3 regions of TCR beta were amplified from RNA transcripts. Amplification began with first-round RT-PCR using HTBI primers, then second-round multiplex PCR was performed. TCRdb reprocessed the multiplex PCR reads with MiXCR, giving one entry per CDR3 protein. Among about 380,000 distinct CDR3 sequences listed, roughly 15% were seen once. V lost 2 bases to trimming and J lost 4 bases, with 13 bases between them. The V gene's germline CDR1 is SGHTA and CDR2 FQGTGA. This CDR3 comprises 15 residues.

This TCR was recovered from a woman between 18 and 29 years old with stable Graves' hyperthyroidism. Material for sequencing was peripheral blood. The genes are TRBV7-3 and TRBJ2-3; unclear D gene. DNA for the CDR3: TGTGCCAGCAGCTTATTTACATCAACCCCAGATACGCAGTATTTT. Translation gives CASSLFTSTPDTQYF.